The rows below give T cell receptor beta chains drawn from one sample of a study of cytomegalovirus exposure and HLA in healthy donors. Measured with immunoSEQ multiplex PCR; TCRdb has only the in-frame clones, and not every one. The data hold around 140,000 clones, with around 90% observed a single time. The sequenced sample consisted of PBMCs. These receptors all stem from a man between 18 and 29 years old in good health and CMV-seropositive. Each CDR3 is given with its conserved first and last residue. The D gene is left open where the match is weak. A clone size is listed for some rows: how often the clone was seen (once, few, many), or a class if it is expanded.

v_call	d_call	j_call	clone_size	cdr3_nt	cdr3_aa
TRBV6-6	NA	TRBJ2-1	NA	TGTGCCAGCGGAGGAGTTAACAATGAGCAGTTCTTC	CASGGVNNEQFF
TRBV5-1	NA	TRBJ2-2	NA	TGCGCCACCCGATTTGGACTCACCGGGGAGCTGTTTTTT	CATRFGLTGELFF
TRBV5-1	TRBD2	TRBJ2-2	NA	TGCGCCAGCAGGTCCCGCGGGGGGCTCCGTAGCGGGGGGCTCACCGGGGAGCTGTTTTTT	CASRSRGGLRSGGLTGELFF
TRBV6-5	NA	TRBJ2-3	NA	TGTGCCAGCAGTTACTCGTGGGGGGGCACAGATACGCAGTATTTT	CASSYSWGGTDTQYF
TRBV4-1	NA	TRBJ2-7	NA	TGCGCCAGCAGTTACAGGGTAATGGGCTACGAGCAGTACTTC	CASSYRVMGYEQYF
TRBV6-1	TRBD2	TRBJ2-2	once	TGTGCCAGCAAACTAGCGGGGCTCACCGGGGAGCTGTTTTTT	CASKLAGLTGELFF
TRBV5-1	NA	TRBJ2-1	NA	TGCGCCAGCAGCGTCAGAGAGGGCCAGTTCTTC	CASSVREGQFF
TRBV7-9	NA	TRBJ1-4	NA	TGTGCCAGCAGCTTAGCCGGGAATGAAAAACTGTTTTTT	CASSLAGNEKLFF
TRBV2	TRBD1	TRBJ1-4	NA	TGTGCCAGCAGTGTGGGACAGGGGCCGTTTTTT	CASSVGQGPFF
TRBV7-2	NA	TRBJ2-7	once	TGTGCCAGCACCCTATATAGCTCCTACGAGCAGTACTTC	CASTLYSSYEQYF
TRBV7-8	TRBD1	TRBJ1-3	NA	TGTGCCAGCAGCTTAGGGTTGGACAGGGGGTCTGGAAACACCATATATTTT	CASSLGLDRGSGNTIYF
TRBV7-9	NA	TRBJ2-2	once	TGTGCCAGCACGCCTGGCGGGGGCTCCGGGGAGCTGTTTTTT	CASTPGGGSGELFF
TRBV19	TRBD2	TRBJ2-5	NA	TGTGCCAGTAGGGTTAGCGGGGGAGAGACCCAGTACTTC	CASRVSGGETQYF
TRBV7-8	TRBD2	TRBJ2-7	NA	TGTGCCAGCAGCTTAGAGGGCGGGGGGGCCTACGAGCAGTACTTC	CASSLEGGGAYEQYF
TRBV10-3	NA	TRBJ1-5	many	TGTGCCATTTCCCGGCGGGCGAAGTCTACAATCGGGCCCCAGCATTTT	CAISRRAKSTIGPQHF
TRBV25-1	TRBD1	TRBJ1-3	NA	TGTGCCAGCAGCCGACAGGGGGCTGGAAACACCATATATTTT	CASSRQGAGNTIYF
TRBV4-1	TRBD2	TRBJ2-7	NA	TGCGCCAGCAGCCAAGAAACAGCGGGATCCTACGAGCAGTACTTC	CASSQETAGSYEQYF
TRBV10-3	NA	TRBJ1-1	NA	TGTGCCATCAGTGAGCCCGACTCCGGTGAAGCTTTCTTT	CAISEPDSGEAFF
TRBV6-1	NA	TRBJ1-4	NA	TGTGCCAGCAGGGTCTCGGGGGTGGAAGAAAAACTGTTTTTT	CASRVSGVEEKLFF
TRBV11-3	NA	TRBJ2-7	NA	TGTGCCAGCAGCTTACGGGGGTGGGAAACGAGCTCCTACGAGCAGTACTTC	CASSLRGWETSSYEQYF
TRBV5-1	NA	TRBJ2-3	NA	TGCGCCAGCCAGCTTAGACAGTCCATCACAGATACGCAGTATTTT	CASQLRQSITDTQYF
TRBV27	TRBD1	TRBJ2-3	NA	TGTGCCAGCATCAGATCGGGCAGGGGGTTTACTAGGGCAGATACGCAGTATTTT	CASIRSGRGFTRADTQYF
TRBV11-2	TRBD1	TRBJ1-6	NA	TGTGCCAGCAGCTTAGACTTGGGACAGATTCTCTTTAAATATAATTCACCCCTCCACTTT	CASSLDLGQILFKYNSPLHF
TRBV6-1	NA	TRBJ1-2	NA	TGTGCCAGCAGTGATCCGGGACAAAACTATGGCTACACCTTC	CASSDPGQNYGYTF
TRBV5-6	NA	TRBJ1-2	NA	TGTGCCAGCAGCCGGACTTCAGCCTCTGGCTACACCTTC	CASSRTSASGYTF
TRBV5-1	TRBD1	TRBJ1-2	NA	TGCGCCAGCAGTGAGTCGGACAGGTCCTATGGCTACACCTTC	CASSESDRSYGYTF